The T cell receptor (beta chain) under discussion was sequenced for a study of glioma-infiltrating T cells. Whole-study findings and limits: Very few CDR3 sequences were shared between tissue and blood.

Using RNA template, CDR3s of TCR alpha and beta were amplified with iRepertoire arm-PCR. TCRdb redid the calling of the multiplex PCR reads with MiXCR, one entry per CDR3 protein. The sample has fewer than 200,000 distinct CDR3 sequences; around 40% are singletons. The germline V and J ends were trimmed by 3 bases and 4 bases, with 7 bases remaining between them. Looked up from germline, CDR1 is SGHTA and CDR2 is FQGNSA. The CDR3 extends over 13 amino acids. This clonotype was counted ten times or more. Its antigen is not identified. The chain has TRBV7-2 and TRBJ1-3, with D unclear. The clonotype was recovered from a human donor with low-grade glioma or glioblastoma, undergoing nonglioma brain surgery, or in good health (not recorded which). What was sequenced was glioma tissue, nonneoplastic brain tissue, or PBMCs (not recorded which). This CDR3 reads CASSFAPGNTIYF. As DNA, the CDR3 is TGTGCCAGCAGCTTCGCCCCAGGAAACACCATATATTTT.